What follows is one TCR beta chain and its context. The CDR3 spans 15 residues. The germline CDR1 and CDR2 sequences are LGHNA and YNFKEQ. Trimming cost V 4 bases and J 4 bases, with 16 bases left between them. The sample originates from a study of shared clonotypes between healthy human individuals. About the research overall: Plates per donor: three CD4 naive, three CD4 memory, two CD8 naive, one CD8 memory.

Assay used: immunoSEQ multiplex PCR; TCRdb lists only in-frame clones, some missing. The table lists under 1,100,000 clones, around 82% of them singletons. The clonotype was recovered from a man between 18 and 29 years old in good health. Some clones in this sample may be carry-over from other donors' samples. This chain links TRBV4-2 with TRBJ2-5, with D perhaps TRBD1 or TRBD2 (5 bases each). Sequencing was carried out using memory CD4+ T cells from PBMCs. The sample's subset: CD45RA-negative fraction. CDR3: CASSPGNLRGETQYF. In DNA, the CDR3 is TGTGCCAGCAGCCCCGGTAACCTGAGGGGAGAGACCCAGTACTTC.